These 27 T cell receptor beta chains were sequenced from one sample in a study of low-dose radiotherapy and immunotherapy resistance in tumors. Gene-specific TRAV and TRBV primers were used for first-strand cDNA, covering alpha and beta chains. An approximately 19-cycle PCR with a constant-region primer and V-primer adapter amplified TCRs. TCRdb analysed the reads with MiXCR anew, one entry per CDR3 protein. The sample shows more than 85,000 distinct CDR3 sequences, 9.4% of them seen only once. Time point given: before trial treatment. The specimen comprised PBMCs, sampled before treatment. The receptors here all came from a male donor with prostate cancer.

This clonotype was detected many times. This chain uses TRBV30 with TRBJ2-6, with D tentatively TRBD1 or TRBD2 (5 bases each). Germline V gene data show CDR1 as GTSNPN and CDR2 as SVGIG (reference sequence). The CDR3 length is 17 residues. V gave up 8 bases and J gave up 1 base, with 21 bases separating them. CDR3 amino acids: CARQTGVTLSGANVLTF. In nucleotides, the CDR3 is TGTGCCAGACAGACCGGGGTCACCTTATCTGGGGCCAACGTCCTGACTTTC.

With respect to this clonotype: A far larger clone is only one base removed, so a read error is likely. The chain joins TRBV29-1 to TRBJ2-7; TRBD1 agrees at 8 bases. The CDR3 spans 14 residues. Trimming removed 6 bases from V and 7 bases from J; junction bases left unmatched: 14. The V gene's germline CDR1 is SQVTM and CDR2 ANQGSEA. In DNA, the CDR3 is TGCAGCGTCAGAGGACAGGGTGGGCACAATGAGCAGTACTTC. Translation: CSVRGQGGHNEQYF.

This clonotype was observed once. It differs at one base from a far larger clone, so likely a read error. The J gene is TRBJ2-7, the V gene TRBV27; D is unresolved. Germline CDR1 and CDR2: MNHEY and SMNVEV (reference sequence). There are 15 residues in the CDR3. CDR3 residues: CANSLASTNPYEQYF. CDR3 coding DNA: TGTGCCAACAGTTTGGCCAGTACCAACCCCTACGAGCAGTACTTC.

At least ten counts were recorded for this clonotype. CDR3 amino acids: CASSSQGVLVEKLFF. CDR3 nucleotides: TGTGCCAGCAGCTCTCAGGGGGTTTTGGTTGAAAAACTGTTTTTT. V is TRBV7-8 and J is TRBJ1-4; TRBD1 agrees at 7 bases. The CDR3 is made up of 15 amino acids. Per germline, CDR1 SGHVS and CDR2 FQNEAQ. V lost 4 bases, J lost 7 bases, and 9 bases stayed unmatched.

Regarding this clonotype: A far larger clone lies a single base away; this is likely a read error. This chain connects TRBV5-3 to TRBJ2-1; 12 positions match TRBD2. TRBV5-3 is assigned to the ORF class and has an uncertain function. The CDR3 is made up of 16 amino acids. The CDR3 DNA is TGTGCCAGCAGCTCCCCCACTAGCGGGAGGCTGGATGAGCAGTTCTTC. It codes for CASSSPTSGRLDEQFF.

V and J are TRBV20-1 and TRBJ2-7; no clear D. The V gene lost 0 bases and the J gene lost 4 bases, with 7 bases spanning the gap. This CDR3 spans 12 amino acids. Per the germline V gene, CDR1 is DFQATT and CDR2 is SNEGSKA (reference sequence). Here the CDR3 DNA reads TGCAGTGCTAGAGAGGGTATGTACGAGCAGTACTTC. Translated, it gives CSAREGMYEQYF.

This clonotype appeared many times. The chain employs TRBV18 and TRBJ2-1; D gene unclear. Trimming removed 0 bases from V and 9 bases from J, with 21 bases in between. Germline CDR1 is KGHSH and CDR2 is LQKENI. The CDR3 has 17 residues. The CDR3 DNA reads as TGTGCCAGCTCACCACCTCCGGTCGTCACCGCTCGCGCTGAGCAGTTCTTC. Its translation is CASSPPPVVTARAEQFF.

This clonotype rates as medium-sized (0.01 to 0.1%). For the CDR3, the DNA is TGCGCCAGCAGAAGGGCAGGGGCCGATTCACCCCTCCACTTT. It yields the protein CASRRAGADSPLHF. J is TRBJ1-6 and V is TRBV5-1; TRBD1 is a possible D gene (6 bases). The CDR3 is 14 residues long. Germline lookup yields CDR1 SGHRS and CDR2 YFSETQ. Between the trimmed V and J ends, which lost 5 bases and 8 bases, there was a span of 14 bases.

This clonotype was recorded many times. The J gene is TRBJ2-2, the V gene TRBV10-3, with a weak D call TRBD1 (5 bases). The CDR3 length is 13 residues. Germline CDR1 ENHRY, CDR2 SYGVKD. The V and J ends lost 2 bases and 7 bases respectively, with 8 bases between them. For the CDR3, the DNA is TGTGCCATCAGTGAGGGGGCCGGCGGGGAGCTGTTTTTT. It encodes CAISEGAGGELFF.

This clonotype turned up a few times. The chain uses TRBV13 and TRBJ2-1, with a possible D match to TRBD1 (6 bases). CDR1 PRHDT and CDR2 FYEKMQ come from the germline V gene (reference sequence). The CDR3 length is 14 residues. Trimming pared 5 bases from V and 8 bases from J, leaving 16 bases between. CDR3 bases: TGTGCCAGCAGCCCGACCCCTCAGGGGCATGAGCAGTTCTTC. Translated, it gives CASSPTPQGHEQFF.

In its sample, this clonotype was seen many times. V is TRBV7-9 and J is TRBJ2-7; TRBD2 agrees at 8 bases. Germline V gene sequence: CDR1 SEHNR, CDR2 FQNEAQ (reference sequence). This CDR3 is 17 amino acids long. Unmatched junction bases numbered 9, after V lost 2 bases and J lost 0 bases. Here the CDR3 reads CASSLQMTSESSYEQYF. The CDR3 DNA sequence: TGTGCCAGCAGCTTACAGATGACTAGCGAGAGCTCCTACGAGCAGTACTTC.

In its sample, this clonotype was seen many times. This chain joins TRBV7-9 and TRBJ2-2; 8 bases match TRBD1. CDR3 length equals 19 residues. The V and J ends lost 4 bases and 0 bases, in that order; junction bases with no gene match: 13. Germline CDR1 and CDR2: SEHNR and FQNEAQ (reference sequence). CDR3 sequence reads: CASSSPPGQVIANTGELFF. The DNA of the CDR3 is TGTGCCAGCAGCTCCCCCCCGGGACAGGTTATCGCGAACACCGGGGAGCTGTTTTTT.

This clonotype was seen only a few times. The gene calls are TRBV20-1 and TRBJ2-7, with TRBD1 matching 12 bases. Germline trimming cut 6 bases from V and 7 bases from J; bases unmatched to any gene: 13. CDR1 is DFQATT and CDR2 is SNEGSKA in the germline V gene (reference sequence). This CDR3 has 15 amino acids. CDR3 sequence (DNA): TGCAGTGCCCTCGTACCGGGACAGGGGGCAGTTGAGCAGTACTTC. Amino acids: CSALVPGQGAVEQYF.

There are many counts of this clonotype. This chain links TRBV2 with TRBJ2-6; D is undetermined. This CDR3 has 16 amino acids. With 3 bases removed from V and 0 bases from J, the gap between germline ends came to 9 bases. The germline V gene encodes CDR1 SNHLY and CDR2 FYNNEI. This CDR3 reads CASSDRRSSGANVLTF. Written as DNA, the CDR3 is TGTGCCAGCAGTGATCGGCGGTCCTCTGGGGCCAACGTCCTGACTTTC.

This clonotype was seen many times. This chain uses TRBV10-3 with TRBJ1-1; a possible D gene is TRBD1 (5 bases). Trimming took off 3 bases at V and 1 base at J, with 9 bases between the two ends. The V gene's germline CDR1 is ENHRY and CDR2 SYGVKD. The CDR3 totals 14 residues. As DNA, the CDR3 is TGTGCCATCAGTGACCCAAGGGGGAACACTGAAGCTTTCTTT. Translated, it gives CAISDPRGNTEAFF.

This clonotype was picked up many times. The J gene is TRBJ2-2, the V gene TRBV29-1; D remains unclear. From germline, CDR1 is SQVTM and CDR2 ANQGSEA. Between the trimmed V and J ends, which lost 6 bases and 1 base, there was a span of 3 bases. This CDR3 is 11 amino acids long. The CDR3 loop is CSVGNTGELFF. The CDR3 DNA is TGCAGCGTCGGGAACACCGGGGAGCTGTTTTTT.

This clonotype was seen ten or more times. The V call is TRBV20-1, the J call TRBJ2-2; D is unclear. This CDR3 has 13 residues. The V end was cut by 6 bases, the J end by 6 bases, with 14 bases between. Germline V gene data show CDR1 as DFQATT and CDR2 as SNEGSKA (reference sequence). This CDR3 reads CSAPLQESGELFF. DNA of the CDR3: TGCAGTGCACCGCTTCAGGAGTCCGGGGAGCTGTTTTTT.

This clonotype was seen repeatedly, ten times or more. The V call is TRBV28, the J call TRBJ1-4, with TRBD1 matching over 10 bases. The CDR3 is 15 amino acids. The germline CDR1 and CDR2 sequences are MDHEN and SYDVKM. V trimming: 5 bases; J trimming: 3 bases; junction bases outside the gene matches: 3. The CDR3 region is CASSATGGPNEKLFF. DNA of the CDR3: TGTGCCAGCAGTGCGACAGGGGGCCCTAATGAAAAACTGTTTTTT.

In its sample, this clonotype was seen many times. The rearrangement uses TRBV4-1 and TRBJ2-5; TRBD2 agrees at 7 bases. The CDR3 has 16 amino acids. Trimming removed 1 base from V and 5 bases from J; junction bases left unmatched: 10. Germline CDR1 is MGHRA and CDR2 is YSYEKL. The DNA of the CDR3 is TGCGCCAGCAGCCAAGGGGGCCGCGGTAGCGGGGAGACCCAGTACTTC. Protein: CASSQGGRGSGETQYF.

V usage is TRBV24-1 and J usage is TRBJ2-6; no firm D call. CDR1 is KGHDR and CDR2 is SFDVKD in the germline V gene. Between the trimmed V and J ends, which lost 6 bases and 4 bases, there was a span of 6 bases. The CDR3 has 13 residues. CDR3 coding DNA: TGTGCCACCAGTCTTTCCGGGGCCAACGTCCTGACTTTC. Residues: CATSLSGANVLTF.

The sample holds many counts of this clonotype. The chain uses TRBV6-1 and TRBJ2-1; 9 bases map to TRBD1. The V segment lost 6 bases and the J segment 9 bases; nucleotides outside the gene matches: 9. The CDR3 length is 14 residues. CDR1 is MNHNS, CDR2 SASEGT, per germline. CDR3 protein: CASSRDRAYSEQFF. The DNA of the CDR3 is TGTGCCAGCAGCCGGGACAGGGCATATAGTGAGCAGTTCTTC.

At least ten counts were recorded for this clonotype. CDR3 sequence (DNA): TGTGCCAGTAATCAGGGAAATCAGCCCCAGCATTTT. Protein sequence: CASNQGNQPQHF. The chain links TRBV19 to TRBJ1-5; tentative D call: TRBD1 (5 bases). CDR1 LNHDA and CDR2 SQIVND come from the germline V gene (reference sequence). V shed 7 bases and J shed 4 bases, with 8 bases lying between them. This CDR3 has 12 amino acids.

This clonotype occurred many times. The rearrangement links TRBV24-1 to TRBJ2-3; D uncertain. The CDR3 is made up of 16 amino acids. Trimming removed 2 bases from V and 4 bases from J, with 15 bases in between. CDR1 and CDR2 from the germline V gene are KGHDR and SFDVKD. The CDR3 DNA reads TGTGCCACCAGTGATTACACGGCAGGCGCCGCAGATACGCAGTATTTT. Translated, it gives CATSDYTAGAADTQYF.

Turning to this clonotype: Given the absence of the conserved phenylalanine or tryptophan at the CDR3 end, a read error is likely. The CDR3 bases are TGTGCCAGCAGCCAACAAAGGACAGACGTCTACGCTGAAGCTTTCTGT. Translation: CASSQQRTDVYAEAFC. V and J are TRBV14 and TRBJ1-1; perhaps TRBD1 as D (6 bases). V was clipped by 2 bases and J by 6 bases, with 19 bases between them. Germline assignment: CDR1 SGHDN and CDR2 FVKESK. The length of the CDR3 is 16 residues.

About this clonotype: A read error is possible here, since a much larger clone lies one base away. The V and J genes are TRBV5-5 and TRBJ2-2; the D is unclear. Germline V gene lookup returns CDR1 SGHKS and CDR2 YYEKEE (reference sequence). CDR3 length: 15 residues. Trimming stripped 3 bases from V and 3 bases from J, with 12 bases between. The CDR3 protein is CASSSSHGDTGELFF. CDR3 in DNA: TGTGCCAGCAGCTCGTCGCATGGGGACACCGGGGAGCTGTTTTTT.

This clonotype appeared many times. V and J are TRBV29-1 and TRBJ1-5, with D possibly matching TRBD1 (5 bases). V lost 6 bases, J lost 4 bases, and 13 bases lay in between. CDR1 is SQVTM and CDR2 is ANQGSEA in the germline V gene. The CDR3 is 13 residues long. CDR3 residues: CSVGETDNQPQHF. The CDR3 coding sequence is TGCAGCGTGGGGGAGACAGATAATCAGCCCCAGCATTTT.

Ten or more counts support this clonotype. This sequence joins TRBV5-1 and TRBJ2-7, with D possibly TRBD1 on 6 matching bases. The CDR3 is 14 amino acids. Germline-derived CDR1 and CDR2 are SGHRS and YFSETQ. The V end was cut by 4 bases, the J end by 2 bases, with 13 bases between. The DNA for the CDR3 is TGCGCCAGCAGCCTATCCGGGACAACCTACGAGCAGTACTTC. It codes for CASSLSGTTYEQYF.